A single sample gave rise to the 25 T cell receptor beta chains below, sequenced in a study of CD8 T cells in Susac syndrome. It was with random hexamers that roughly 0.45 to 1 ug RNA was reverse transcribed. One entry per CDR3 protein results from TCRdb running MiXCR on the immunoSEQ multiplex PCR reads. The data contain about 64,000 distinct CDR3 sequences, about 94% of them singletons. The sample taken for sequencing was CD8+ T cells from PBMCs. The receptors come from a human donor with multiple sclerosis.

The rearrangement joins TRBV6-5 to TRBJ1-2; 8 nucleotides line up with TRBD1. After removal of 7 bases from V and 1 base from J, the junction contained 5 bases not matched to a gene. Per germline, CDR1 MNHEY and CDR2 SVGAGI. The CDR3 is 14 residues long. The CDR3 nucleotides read TGTGCCAGCAAACTGACAGGGGTTAACTATGGCTACACCTTC. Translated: CASKLTGVNYGYTF.

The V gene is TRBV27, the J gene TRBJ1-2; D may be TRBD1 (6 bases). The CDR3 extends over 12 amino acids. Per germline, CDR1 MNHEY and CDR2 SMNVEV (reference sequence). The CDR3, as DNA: TGTGCAACAGGAACAGGGCCAAGTGGCTACACCTTC. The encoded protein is CATGTGPSGYTF.

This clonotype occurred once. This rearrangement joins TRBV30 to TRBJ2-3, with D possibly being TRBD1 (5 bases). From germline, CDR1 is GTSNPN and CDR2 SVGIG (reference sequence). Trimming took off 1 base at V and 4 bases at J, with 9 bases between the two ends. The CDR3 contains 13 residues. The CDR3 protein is CAWSEQGSDTQYF. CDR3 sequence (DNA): TGTGCCTGGAGTGAGCAGGGATCAGATACGCAGTATTTT.

This CDR3 is CASSGQGVVEQYF. As DNA, the CDR3 is TGTGCCAGCAGCGGACAGGGAGTAGTCGAGCAGTACTTC. V usage is TRBV9 and J usage is TRBJ2-7, with 7 positions matching TRBD1. The CDR3 spans 13 residues. The germline gives CDR1 SGDLS, CDR2 YYNGEE. With 3 bases clipped from V and 6 bases from J, the junction kept 6 bases outside the gene matches.

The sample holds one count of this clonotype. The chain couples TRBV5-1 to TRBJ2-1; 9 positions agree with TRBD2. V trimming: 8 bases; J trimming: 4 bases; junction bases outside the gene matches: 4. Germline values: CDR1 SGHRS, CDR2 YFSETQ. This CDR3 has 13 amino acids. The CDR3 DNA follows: TGCGCCAGTCCGGGACTAGCATACAATGAGCAGTTCTTC. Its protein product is CASPGLAYNEQFF. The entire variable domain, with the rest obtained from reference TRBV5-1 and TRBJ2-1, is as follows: KAGVTQTPRYLIKTRGQQVTLSCSPISGHRSVSWYQQTPGQGLQFLFEYFSETQRNKGNFPGRFSGRQFSNSRSEMNVSTLELGDSALYLCASPGLAYNEQFFGPGTRLTVL.

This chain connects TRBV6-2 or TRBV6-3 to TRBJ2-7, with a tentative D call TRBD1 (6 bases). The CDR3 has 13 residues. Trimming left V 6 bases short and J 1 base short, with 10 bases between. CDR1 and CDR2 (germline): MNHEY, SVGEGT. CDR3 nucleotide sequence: TGTGCCAGCAGCTGGACAGTATCCTACGAGCAGTACTTC. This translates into CASSWTVSYEQYF.

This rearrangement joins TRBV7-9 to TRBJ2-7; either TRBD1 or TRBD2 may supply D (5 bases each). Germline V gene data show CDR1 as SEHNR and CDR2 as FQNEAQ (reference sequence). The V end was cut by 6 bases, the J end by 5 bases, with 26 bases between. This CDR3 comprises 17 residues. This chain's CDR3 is CASSLLAGTAHSDEQYF. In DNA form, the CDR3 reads TGTGCCAGCAGTTTACTCGCCGGGACGGCTCATAGCGACGAGCAGTACTTC.

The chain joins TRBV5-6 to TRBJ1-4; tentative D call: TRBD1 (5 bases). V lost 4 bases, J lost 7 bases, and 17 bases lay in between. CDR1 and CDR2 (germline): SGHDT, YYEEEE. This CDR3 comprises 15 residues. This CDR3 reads CASSRTQGRSEKLFF. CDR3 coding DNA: TGTGCCAGCAGCCGTACGCAGGGTAGAAGTGAAAAACTGTTTTTT.

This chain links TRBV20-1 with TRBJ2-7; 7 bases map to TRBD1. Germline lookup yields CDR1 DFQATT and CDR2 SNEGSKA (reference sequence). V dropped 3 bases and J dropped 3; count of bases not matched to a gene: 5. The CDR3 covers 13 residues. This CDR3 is CSASGGTVYEQYF. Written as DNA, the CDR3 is TGCAGTGCTAGTGGTGGGACAGTCTACGAGCAGTACTTC.

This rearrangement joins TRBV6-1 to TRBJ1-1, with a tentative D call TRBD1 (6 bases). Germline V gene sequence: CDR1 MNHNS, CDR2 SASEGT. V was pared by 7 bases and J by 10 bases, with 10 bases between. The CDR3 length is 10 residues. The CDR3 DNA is TGTGCCAGCATGAGGGGGAGAGCTTTCTTT. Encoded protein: CASMRGRAFF.

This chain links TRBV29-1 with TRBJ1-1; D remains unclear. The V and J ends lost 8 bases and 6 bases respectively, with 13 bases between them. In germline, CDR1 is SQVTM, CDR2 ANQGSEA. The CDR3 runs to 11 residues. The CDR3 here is CSQSDGAEAFF. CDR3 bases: TGCAGCCAATCGGACGGGGCTGAAGCTTTCTTT.

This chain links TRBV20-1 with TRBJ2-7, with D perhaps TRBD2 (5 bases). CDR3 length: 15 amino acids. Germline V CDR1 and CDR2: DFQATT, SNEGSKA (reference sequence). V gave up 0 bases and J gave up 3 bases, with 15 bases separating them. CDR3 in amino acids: CSARDMGDAIYEQYF. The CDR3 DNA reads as TGCAGTGCTAGAGATATGGGAGACGCGATCTACGAGCAGTACTTC.

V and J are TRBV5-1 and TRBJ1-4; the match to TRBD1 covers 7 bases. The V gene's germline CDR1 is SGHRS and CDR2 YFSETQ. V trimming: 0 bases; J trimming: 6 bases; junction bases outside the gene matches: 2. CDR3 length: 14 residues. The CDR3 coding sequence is TGCGCCAGCAGCTTGGCAGGGGGATATGAAAAACTGTTTTTT. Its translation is CASSLAGGYEKLFF.

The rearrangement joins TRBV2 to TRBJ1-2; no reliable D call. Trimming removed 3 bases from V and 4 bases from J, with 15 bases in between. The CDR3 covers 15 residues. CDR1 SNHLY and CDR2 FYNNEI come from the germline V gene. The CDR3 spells CASSDEEGTIYGYTF. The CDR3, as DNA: TGTGCCAGCAGTGACGAGGAGGGAACTATCTATGGCTACACCTTC.

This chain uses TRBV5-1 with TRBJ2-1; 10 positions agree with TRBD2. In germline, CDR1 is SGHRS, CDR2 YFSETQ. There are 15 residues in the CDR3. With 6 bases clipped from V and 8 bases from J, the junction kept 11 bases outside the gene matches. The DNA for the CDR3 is TGCGCCAGCAACTTACTAGCGGGAATTCAGGATGAGCAGTTCTTC. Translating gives CASNLLAGIQDEQFF.

The CDR3, as DNA: TGTGCCAGCAGCTTAGTGGCGGACTCCTACGAGCAGTACTTC. Protein product: CASSLVADSYEQYF. The chain carries TRBV13 and TRBJ2-7, with D uncertain. Germline V gives CDR1 PRHDT, CDR2 FYEKMQ (reference sequence). This CDR3 spans 14 amino acids. V was pared by 1 base and J by 0 bases, with 7 bases between.

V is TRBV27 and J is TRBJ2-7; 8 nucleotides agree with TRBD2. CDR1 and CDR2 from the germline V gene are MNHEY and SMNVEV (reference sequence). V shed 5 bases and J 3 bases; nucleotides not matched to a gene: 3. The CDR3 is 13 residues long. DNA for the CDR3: TGTGCCAGCAGTCCGGGAGGGAACTACGAGCAGTACTTC. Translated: CASSPGGNYEQYF.

The CDR3 is CSARGGQSRGSYEQYF. The CDR3 DNA reads TGCAGTGCTAGAGGGGGGCAGTCCCGTGGTTCCTACGAGCAGTACTTC. The V and J genes are TRBV20-1 and TRBJ2-7; D possibly corresponds to TRBD1 (6 bases). This CDR3 contains 16 residues. The V and J ends lost 1 base and 1 base respectively, with 17 bases between them. The germline V gene has CDR1 DFQATT and CDR2 SNEGSKA (reference sequence).

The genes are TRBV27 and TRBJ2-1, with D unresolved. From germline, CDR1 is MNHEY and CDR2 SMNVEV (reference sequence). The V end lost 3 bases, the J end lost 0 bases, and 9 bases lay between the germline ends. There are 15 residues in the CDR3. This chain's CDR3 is CASSFGSSSYNEQFF. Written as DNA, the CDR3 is TGTGCCAGCAGTTTTGGCTCCAGCTCCTACAATGAGCAGTTCTTC.

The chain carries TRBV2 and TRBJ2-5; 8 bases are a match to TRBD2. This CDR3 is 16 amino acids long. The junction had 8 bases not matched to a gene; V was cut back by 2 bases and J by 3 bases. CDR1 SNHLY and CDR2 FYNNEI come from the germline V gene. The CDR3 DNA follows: TGTGCCAGCAGTGAACCCCCGGGGGGGCTCGAAGAGACCCAGTACTTC. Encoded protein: CASSEPPGGLEETQYF. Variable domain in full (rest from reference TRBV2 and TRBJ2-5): EPEVTQTPSHQVTQMGQEVILRCVPISNHLYFYWYRQILGQKVEFLVSFYNNEISEKSEIFDDQFSVERPDGSNFTLKIRSTKLEDSAMYFCASSEPPGGLEETQYFGPGTRLLVL.

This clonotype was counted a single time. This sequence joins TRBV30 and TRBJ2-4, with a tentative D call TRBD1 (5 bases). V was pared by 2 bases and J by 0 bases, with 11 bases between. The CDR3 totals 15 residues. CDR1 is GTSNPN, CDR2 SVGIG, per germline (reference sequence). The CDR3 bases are TGTGCCTGGAGTCTAGGGGCCTCAGCCAAAAACATTCAGTACTTC. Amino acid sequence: CAWSLGASAKNIQYF. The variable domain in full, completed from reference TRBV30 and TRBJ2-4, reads SQTIHQWPATLVQPVGSPLSLECTVEGTSNPNLYWYRQAAGRGLQLLFYSVGIGQISSEVPQNLSASRPQDRQFILSSKKLLLSDSGFYLCAWSLGASAKNIQYFGAGTRLSVL.

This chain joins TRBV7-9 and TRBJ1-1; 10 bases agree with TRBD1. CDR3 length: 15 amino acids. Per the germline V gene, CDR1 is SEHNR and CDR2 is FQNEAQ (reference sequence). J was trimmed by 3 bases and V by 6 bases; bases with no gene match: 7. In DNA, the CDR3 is TGTGCCAGCAGACCAAGGACAGGGGGTGACACTGAAGCTTTCTTT. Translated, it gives CASRPRTGGDTEAFF.

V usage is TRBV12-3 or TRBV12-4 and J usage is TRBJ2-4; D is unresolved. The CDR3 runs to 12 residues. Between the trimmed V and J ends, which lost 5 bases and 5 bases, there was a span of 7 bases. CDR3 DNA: TGTGCCAGCAGTCCCCCAGAAAACATTCAGTACTTC. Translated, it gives CASSPPENIQYF.

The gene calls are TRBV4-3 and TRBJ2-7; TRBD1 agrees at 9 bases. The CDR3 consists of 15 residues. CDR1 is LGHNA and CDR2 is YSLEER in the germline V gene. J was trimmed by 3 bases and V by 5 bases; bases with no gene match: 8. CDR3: CASSELSGQGYEQYF. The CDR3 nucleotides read TGCGCCAGCAGCGAACTATCGGGACAGGGCTACGAGCAGTACTTC.

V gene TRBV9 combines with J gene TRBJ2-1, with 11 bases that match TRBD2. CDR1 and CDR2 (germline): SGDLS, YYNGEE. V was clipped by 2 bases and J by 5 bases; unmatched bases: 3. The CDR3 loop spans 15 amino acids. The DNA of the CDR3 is TGTGCCAGCAGCGTGACTAGCGGGACCCACAATGAGCAGTTCTTC. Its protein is CASSVTSGTHNEQFF. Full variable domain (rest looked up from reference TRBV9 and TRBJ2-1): DSGVTQTPKHLITATGQRVTLRCSPRSGDLSVYWYQQSLDQGLQFLIQYYNGEERAKGNILERFSAQQFPDLHSELNLSSLELGDSALYFCASSVTSGTHNEQFFGPGTRLTVL.